The 14 T cell receptor beta chains reported below all come from one sample, sequenced in a study of CD8+ T cells in alopecia areata. Reverse transcription of extracted RNA yielded cDNA, which provided the sequencing template. Assay used: immunoSEQ multiplex PCR; TCRdb lists only in-frame clones, some missing. The sample contains under 250,000 clones, 57% of which appear only once. Here the sequenced sample was CD4+ T cells sorted from blood, taken at week 0. Source of these receptors: a human donor with alopecia areata.

The chain uses TRBV2 and TRBJ1-2; 9 bases map to TRBD1. V lost 6 bases to trimming and J lost 9 bases; unmatched junction nucleotides: 8. The germline CDR1 and CDR2 sequences are SNHLY and FYNNEI. The CDR3 is 13 residues long. CDR3 nucleotide sequence: TGTGCCAGCAGACAACAGGGGACAGGGAGCTACACCTTC. This sequence encodes CASRQQGTGSYTF.

The chain employs TRBV11-3 and TRBJ2-1; no clear D gene. Germline-derived CDR1 and CDR2 are SGHNT and YENEEA. Trimming shortened V by 5 bases and J by 6 bases, and 11 bases separated the two germline ends. The CDR3 has 13 amino acids. The CDR3 is CASSPSSTNEQFF. The CDR3 region has the DNA TGTGCCAGCAGCCCCTCTTCAACCAATGAGCAGTTCTTC.

The chain has TRBV7-2 and TRBJ2-7; the match to TRBD2 covers 9 bases. This CDR3 is built from 15 residues. V lost 1 base and J lost 1; bases outside the gene matches: 2. Looked up from germline, CDR1 is SGHTA and CDR2 is FQGNSA. The DNA of the CDR3 is TGTGCCAGCAGCTTAGGGACTAGCGTTTCCTACGAGCAGTACTTC. This encodes CASSLGTSVSYEQYF. The variable domain in full, completed from reference TRBV7-2 and TRBJ2-7, reads GAGVSQSPSNKVTEKGKDVELRCDPISGHTALYWYRQSLGQGLEFLIYFQGNSAPDKSGLPSDRFSAERTGGSVSTLTIQRTQQEDSAVYLCASSLGTSVSYEQYFGPGTRLTVT.

Ten or more counts support this clone. V and J are TRBV11-2 and TRBJ2-4; D unclear. V was trimmed by 5 bases and J by 4 bases, leaving 15 bases between them. Germline V lookup: CDR1 SGHAT, CDR2 FQNNGV. The CDR3 is 15 residues long. The CDR3 DNA reads TGTGCCAGCAGCGCCTCGGGTACCGTGAAAAACATTCAGTACTTC. It specifies CASSASGTVKNIQYF.

The chain employs TRBV29-1 and TRBJ2-1; D unresolved. CDR1 is SQVTM, CDR2 ANQGSEA, per germline. Trimming pared 4 bases from V and 5 bases from J, leaving 12 bases between. The CDR3 loop spans 13 amino acids. The CDR3 sequence: CSVGGSPHNEQFF. The CDR3 DNA is TGCAGCGTTGGAGGTTCCCCTCACAATGAGCAGTTCTTC.

This clone has at least ten counts. The chain employs TRBV5-5 and TRBJ2-1; D not resolved. The CDR3 consists of 14 residues. Germline CDR1 SGHKS, CDR2 YYEKEE (reference sequence). Between the trimmed V and J ends, which lost 0 bases and 0 bases, there was a span of 4 bases. The chain's CDR3 is CASSLGGSYNEQFF. As DNA, the CDR3 is TGTGCCAGCAGCTTGGGCGGCTCCTACAATGAGCAGTTCTTC.

The V call is TRBV4-1, the J call TRBJ1-2; TRBD1 aligns across 10 bases. CDR1 is MGHRA, CDR2 YSYEKL, per germline. CDR3 length equals 15 residues. The V gene end was trimmed by 2 bases and the J gene end by 6 bases; junction bases not matched to a gene: 6. The CDR3 is CASSQNLDRGHGYTF. The DNA for the CDR3 is TGCGCCAGCAGCCAAAATCTTGACAGGGGGCATGGCTACACCTTC.

This clone was recorded only once. V usage is TRBV27 and J usage is TRBJ1-2, with 10 bases matching TRBD1. J lost 4 bases, V lost 4 bases, and 3 bases had no gene match. The length of the CDR3 is 14 residues. Germline V lookup: CDR1 MNHEY, CDR2 SMNVEV (reference sequence). CDR3 loop: CASSYRDRGYGYTF. The CDR3 region has the DNA TGTGCCAGCAGTTACCGGGACAGGGGCTATGGCTACACCTTC.

The genes are TRBV29-1 and TRBJ2-1; 12 nucleotides agree with TRBD2. The CDR3 runs to 16 residues. J was trimmed by 6 bases and V by 4 bases; bases with no gene match: 10. Germline CDR1 is SQVTM and CDR2 is ANQGSEA. The CDR3 protein is CSVARLAGAGGNEQFF. CDR3 bases: TGCAGCGTTGCCCGACTAGCGGGAGCGGGGGGCAATGAGCAGTTCTTC.

On this clone: One junction end disagrees with the germline gene, perhaps due to a read error. The chain couples TRBV30 to TRBJ2-7, with 8 bases identical to TRBD1. This CDR3 is built from 12 residues. Germline V lookup: CDR1 GTSNPN, CDR2 SVGIG (reference sequence). The CDR3 DNA sequence: TGTGCCTGGAGTGCATCCGGGGACAGGACCACCTTC. Translated, it gives CAWSASGDRTTF.

The chain has TRBV6-5 and TRBJ2-1; D not certain. Germline CDR1 is MNHEY and CDR2 is SVGAGI. CDR3 length equals 14 residues. V gave up 2 bases and J gave up 2 bases, with 7 bases separating them. Written as DNA, the CDR3 is TGTGCCAGCAGTTACACCCCTCCCTACAATGAGCAGTTCTTC. As protein: CASSYTPPYNEQFF.

The chain combines TRBV5-6 with TRBJ2-3, with 10 bases fitting TRBD1. V trimming: 4 bases; J trimming: 4 bases; junction bases outside the gene matches: 6. This CDR3 has 15 residues. Germline assignment: CDR1 SGHDT and CDR2 YYEEEE. In nucleotides, the CDR3 is TGTGCCAGCAGCCGGGACAGGGGTGGTGCAGATACGCAGTATTTT. Its protein product is CASSRDRGGADTQYF.

On this clone: The same CDR3 is also encoded by other DNA sequences in this sample. V usage is TRBV30 and J usage is TRBJ1-2; 8 bases align to TRBD1. The length of the CDR3 is 12 residues. Germline-derived CDR1 and CDR2 are GTSNPN and SVGIG (reference sequence). V shed 0 bases, J shed 8 bases, and the junction held 2 bases outside the gene matches. CDR3: CAWSVRQGGYTF. CDR3 DNA sequence: TGTGCCTGGAGTGTAAGACAGGGGGGCTACACCTTC.

The chain links TRBV4-2 to TRBJ1-2; D may be TRBD1 (5 bases). Germline lookup yields CDR1 LGHNA and CDR2 YNFKEQ. Trimming left V 0 bases short and J 2 bases short, with 19 bases between. CDR3 length equals 18 residues. The CDR3: CASSQDLGRAYGNYGYTF. The DNA of the CDR3 is TGTGCCAGCAGCCAAGATCTCGGCAGGGCCTATGGGAACTATGGCTACACCTTC.